This T cell receptor (beta chain) was sequenced in a study of cytomegalovirus exposure and HLA in healthy donors. Study-wide findings and caveats: CMV serostatus was the only immune exposure information that was available. Associated with cytomegalovirus, according to the listing, were 150 to 200 TCR beta chains. An analysis that was carried out later associated 16,951 TCR beta sequences with HLA alleles at 0.05 false discovery rate. As was reported, the classifier diagnosed cytomegalovirus status with high specificity and sensitivity.

The CDR3 runs to 15 residues. Germline CDR1 MNHEY, CDR2 SMNVEV (reference sequence). Germline trimming cut 5 bases from V and 6 bases from J; bases unmatched to any gene: 2. Concerning this clone: Its antigen is not identified.

PCR amplification relied on 60 Vbeta primers (plus 13 Jbeta primers). Using immunoSEQ multiplex PCR, the repertoire was profiled, and TCRdb retains in-frame clones only, with some absent. The sample records more than 90,000 clones, 78% being singletons. This TCR derives from a woman aged 55-70 years in good health and CMV-seronegative. The sequencing input was PBMCs. V usage is TRBV27 and J usage is TRBJ2-3; 16 nucleotides match TRBD2. The chain's CDR3 is CASSTGLAGGDTQYF. For the CDR3, the DNA is TGTGCCAGCAGTACGGGACTAGCGGGGGGGGATACGCAGTATTTT.